The 3 T cell receptor beta chains given below trace back to one sample, sequenced in a study of T cells after yellow fever vaccination. TCRdb redid the calling of the 5' RACE reads with MiXCR, one entry per CDR3 protein. Counted here are some 320,000 distinct CDR3 sequences, 4.1% occurring once; the ten biggest clones make up 20% to 25%. Sequenced material: PBMCs, taken 5 days after the yellow fever booster vaccination. The receptors were gathered from a man aged 18 to 30 who received the YFV17D yellow fever vaccine.

The chain employs TRBV29-1 and TRBJ2-7; TRBD1 or TRBD2 may be the D gene (5 bases each). Germline V gives CDR1 SQVTM, CDR2 ANQGSEA. This CDR3 contains 13 residues. V gave up 2 bases and J gave up 3 bases, with 11 bases separating them. Written as DNA, the CDR3 is TGCAGCGTTGAAATCCGGGGCTTCTACGAGCAGTACTTC. Encoded protein: CSVEIRGFYEQYF.

The V call is TRBV28, the J call TRBJ1-2, with D perhaps matching TRBD1 (5 bases). V was trimmed by 6 bases and J by 4 bases, leaving 15 bases between them. CDR1 is MDHEN, CDR2 SYDVKM, per germline. The CDR3 loop spans 14 amino acids. Written as DNA, the CDR3 is TGTGCCAGCAGCTCGGGACCGAAAGTCTATGGCTACACCTTC. It is translated as CASSSGPKVYGYTF.

This clonotype was counted at least ten times. This rearrangement joins TRBV10-3 to TRBJ2-1; 9 nucleotides align to TRBD1. This CDR3 spans 15 amino acids. Germline assignment: CDR1 ENHRY and CDR2 SYGVKD. The V segment lost 6 bases and the J segment 2 bases; nucleotides outside the gene matches: 5. DNA for the CDR3: TGTGCCATCAGCCCCGGGACAGGGACCTACAATGAGCAGTTCTTC. Translating gives CAISPGTGTYNEQFF.